Listed below are T cell receptor beta chains from one sample, sequenced in a study of T cells in Graves' hyperthyroidism and ophthalmopathy. TCRdb used MiXCR to reprocess the multiplex PCR reads, holding one entry per CDR3 protein. The sample shows about 360,000 distinct CDR3 sequences, approximately 19% of them seen only once. The specimen was blood. Receptor source: a woman aged 18 to 35 with Graves' hyperthyroidism. CDR3s include the opening cysteine and the closing phenylalanine or tryptophan. Each record gives: V gene, J gene, clone size, D gene, CDR3 length, CDR3 protein, CDR3 DNA. D genes are given only for firm matches. Expanded clones are given a class, and other clones once, few, many or no size at all.

>TRBV29-1|TRBJ2-7|many|TRBD1|12
CSAEDRTYEQYF
TGCAGCGCTGAGGACAGGACCTACGAGCAGTACTTC
>TRBV11-2|TRBJ1-2|many|-|14
CASRRAGSEYGYTF
TGTGCCAGCAGACGGGCAGGGTCAGAGTATGGCTACACCTTC
>TRBV6-2/TRBV6-3|TRBJ1-2|many|-|14
CASSYYGPVGGYTF
TGTGCCAGCAGTTACTACGGTCCAGTCGGCGGCTACACCTTC
>TRBV29-1|TRBJ1-1|many|-|13
CSVERRLDTEAFF
TGCAGCGTTGAAAGGAGACTCGACACTGAAGCTTTCTTT
>TRBV4-1|TRBJ1-2|many|-|14
CASSHPGRTYGYTF
TGCGCCAGCAGCCATCCGGGACGGACCTATGGCTACACCTTC
>TRBV6-1|TRBJ2-2|many|TRBD2|15
CASRTGTMNTGELFF
TGTGCCAGCAGGACCGGGACTATGAACACCGGGGAGCTGTTTTTT
>TRBV6-2/TRBV6-3|TRBJ1-5|many|TRBD1|15
CASRQMTGVNQPQHF
TGTGCCAGCAGGCAAATGACAGGGGTTAATCAGCCCCAGCATTTT
>TRBV11-1|TRBJ1-5|-|-|16
CASSLVRGANIQPQHF
TGTGCCAGCAGCTTAGTGCGAGGGGCCAATATACAGCCCCAGCATTTT
>TRBV7-3|TRBJ2-2|many|-|15
CASSLAGPYTGELFF
TGTGCCAGCAGCTTAGCAGGGCCTTACACCGGGGAGCTGTTTTTT
>TRBV29-1|TRBJ2-2|many|-|14
CSVMGLMNTGELFF
TGCAGCGTGATGGGACTGATGAACACCGGGGAGCTGTTTTTT
>TRBV28|TRBJ1-2|many|-|13
CASSYTLTYGYTF
TGTGCCAGCAGTTATACTCTAACCTATGGCTACACCTTC
>TRBV4-2|TRBJ2-7|-|TRBD2|16
CASSQDRAGGLNEQYF
TGTGCCAGCAGCCAAGATCGCGCGGGGGGTCTGAACGAGCAGTACTTC
>TRBV28|TRBJ1-5|once|TRBD1|15
CASSPGGRSNQPQHF
TGTGCCAGCAGCCCAGGGGGTCGGAGCAATCAGCCCCAGCATTTT
>TRBV6-1|TRBJ2-5|many|TRBD1|12
CASKPIQGVEYF
TGTGCCAGCAAGCCTATTCAGGGGGTTGAGTACTTC
>TRBV28|TRBJ1-1|many|TRBD1|15
CASSAGTVMNTEAFF
TGTGCCAGCAGCGCTGGGACAGTCATGAACACTGAAGCTTTCTTC
>TRBV20-1|TRBJ1-5|many|-|14
CSASNGMGNQPQHF
TGCAGTGCTAGCAACGGAATGGGCAATCAGCCCCAGCATTTT
>TRBV9|TRBJ2-5|many|-|14
CASSLQEIGETQYF
TGTGCCAGCAGCTTACAAGAGATCGGTGAGACCCAGTACTTC
>TRBV11-2|TRBJ1-2|many|TRBD1|13
CASSSGQEGGYTF
TGTGCCAGCAGCTCGGGACAGGAAGGCGGCTACACCTTC
>TRBV5-1|TRBJ2-7|many|TRBD1|14
CASSLSTGRNEQYF
TGCGCCAGCAGCTTGTCGACAGGGCGCAACGAGCAGTACTTC
>TRBV30|TRBJ2-2|few|-|14
CAWKPPGRTGELFF
TGTGCCTGGAAGCCCCCGGGGCGGACCGGGGAGCTGTTTTTT
>TRBV18|TRBJ2-5|many|TRBD1|14
CASTSGTGLETQYF
TGTGCCAGCACTTCCGGGACAGGATTAGAGACCCAGTACTTC
>TRBV10-2|TRBJ1-1|many|-|13
CASSEGGHTEAFF
TGCGCCAGCAGTGAGGGTGGCCACACTGAAGCTTTCTTT
>TRBV20-1|TRBJ2-7|many|-|15
CSARVSGGIADEQYF
TGCAGTGCTAGAGTTTCTGGGGGCATCGCCGACGAGCAGTACTTC
>TRBV6-1|TRBJ2-7|many|-|14
CASSAGPRAYEQYF
TGTGCCAGCAGTGCAGGGCCCCGGGCCTACGAGCAGTACTTC
>TRBV6-1|TRBJ2-5|many|-|14
CASSEGRGGETQYF
TGTGCCAGCAGTGAGGGCAGGGGCGGGGAGACCCAGTACTTC
>TRBV28|TRBJ2-6|many|-|19
CASTIGGFGDSSGANVLTF
TGTGCCAGCACCATTGGAGGGTTCGGTGATAGCTCTGGGGCCAACGTCCTGACTTTC
>TRBV6-1|TRBJ2-7|-|TRBD1|11
CASSGQEEQYF
TGTGCCAGCAGCGGACAGGAAGAGCAGTACTTC
>TRBV18|TRBJ1-5|many|-|13
CASSQGNNQPQHF
TGTGCCAGCTCACAGGGGAACAATCAGCCCCAGCATTTT